This T cell receptor (beta chain) originates from a study of T cell responses to AZD1222 COVID-19 vaccine. V lost 3 bases, J lost 2 bases, and 17 bases lay in between. Germline V lookup: CDR1 SNHLY, CDR2 FYNNEI. The CDR3 runs to 17 residues. This table comes from immunoSEQ multiplex PCR, and its TCRdb copy is limited to in-frame clones, with some not included. The profile shows 150,000 or so clones, roughly 87% of them singletons. The clonotype was recovered from an adult in good health. The chain is built from TRBV2 and TRBJ1-5, with a possible D match to TRBD1 (6 bases). Specimen: peripheral blood, collected on day 0 of AZD1222 vaccination. CDR3 amino acids: CASSDLPGARGNQPQHF. The CDR3 region has the DNA TGTGCCAGCAGTGACCTCCCGGGGGCGCGGGGCAATCAGCCCCAGCATTTT.